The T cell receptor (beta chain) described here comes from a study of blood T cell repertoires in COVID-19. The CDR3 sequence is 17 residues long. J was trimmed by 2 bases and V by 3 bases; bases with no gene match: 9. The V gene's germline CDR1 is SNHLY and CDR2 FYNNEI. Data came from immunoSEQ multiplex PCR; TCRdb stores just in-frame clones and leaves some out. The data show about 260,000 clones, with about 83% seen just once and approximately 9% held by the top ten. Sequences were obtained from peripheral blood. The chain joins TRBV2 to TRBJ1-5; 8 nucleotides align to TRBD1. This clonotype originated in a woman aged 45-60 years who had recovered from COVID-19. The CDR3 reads CASSEPGGALGNQPQHF. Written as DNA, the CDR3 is TGTGCCAGCAGTGAGCCAGGGGGCGCGTTGGGCAATCAGCCCCAGCATTTT.